This T cell receptor beta chain was sequenced in a study of T cell repertoires in cytomegalovirus infection. Study results and caveats: The response measured ex vivo was dominated by TCR beta clonotypes (HLA-C-restricted and CMV-specific).

This clonotype was observed a handful of times. Its cognate antigen is unknown. V lost 0 bases and J 9 bases, leaving 8 bases between the germline ends. The CDR3 has 13 amino acids. In germline, CDR1 is MNHEY, CDR2 SVGAGI. TCRdb passed the reads through MiXCR, listing each CDR3 protein once. The data show around 300,000 distinct CDR3 sequences, 22% seen once. This TCR came from a human donor in good health (CMV status not recorded). Some clones in this sample may be carry-over from other donors' samples. The rearrangement uses TRBV6-5 and TRBJ2-2; D not resolved. The starting material was cultured PBMCs, obtained from culture after CMV antigen stimulation. The CDR3 coding sequence is TGTGCCAGCAGTTACTCGAGAAATTGGGAGCTGTTTTTT. Its protein is CASSYSRNWELFF.